This T cell receptor beta chain comes out of a study of blood T cell repertoires in COVID-19. Study in general: Samples of COVID-19 (acute and convalescent) were obtained from the United States, Italy and Spain. PBMCs, B-cell-depleted T cells, or T cells provided the cDNA or gDNA that made up the material.

Per the authors' pipeline: Amplification with reference gene primers provided the estimates of nucleated cell counts. Method: immunoSEQ multiplex PCR; TCRdb's copy keeps in-frame clones and lacks some. V, J and clone size are those of that table, while D and trimming were read from the DNA. The table records 100,000 or so clones, 65% to 75% of them present only once. V dropped 5 bases and J dropped 1 base, with 13 bases sitting between them. This CDR3 contains 15 residues. Germline V gene sequence: CDR1 MDHEN, CDR2 SYDVKM. The origin of this receptor is a man older than 75 with acute or convalescent COVID-19. This chain joins TRBV28 and TRBJ2-3, with D possibly being TRBD2 (6 bases). Specimen: peripheral blood. CDR3 bases: TGTGCCAGCAGTCTGACTAGTGTGGGCACAGATACGCAGTATTTT. Its protein product is CASSLTSVGTDTQYF.